This TCR beta chain was sequenced during a study of T cell responses to AZD1222 COVID-19 vaccine. Sequencing was performed with immunoSEQ multiplex PCR; in TCRdb, only in-frame clones are kept and a portion is missing. In the table there are 200,000 or so clones, approximately 94% of which are singletons. Sample: peripheral blood, taken on day 0 of AZD1222 vaccination. The receptor was derived from an adult in good health.

The CDR3 loop reads CASSQIAGGLDEQYF. The CDR3 region has the DNA TGTGCCAGCAGCCAAATCGCGGGAGGGCTCGACGAGCAGTACTTC. V is TRBV7-8 and J is TRBJ2-7; TRBD2 matches at 9 bases. The V gene end was trimmed by 5 bases and the J gene end by 5 bases; junction bases not matched to a gene: 10. From germline, CDR1 is SGHVS and CDR2 FQNEAQ. This CDR3 has 15 residues.